Following are 21 T cell receptor beta chains from one sample sequenced in a study of blood T cell repertoires in COVID-19. This table comes from immunoSEQ multiplex PCR, and its TCRdb copy is limited to in-frame clones, with some not included. The table includes 280,000 or so clones, 89% detected once. Sequenced input: PBMCs or T cells enriched from blood (not recorded which). The receptor set was obtained from a woman between 45 and 60 years old who had been exposed to COVID-19.

The chain recombines TRBV29-1 with TRBJ2-3, with 11 bases aligning to TRBD2. V lost 8 bases and J lost 3; bases outside the gene matches: 7. The CDR3 contains 14 residues. Germline CDR1 reads SQVTM; CDR2 reads ANQGSEA. CDR3 residues: CSFGTSGGTDTQYF. In DNA, the CDR3 is TGCAGCTTCGGGACTAGCGGAGGTACAGATACGCAGTATTTT.

This clone was seen once. The rearrangement links TRBV15 to TRBJ1-5; D gene ambiguous. V shed 5 bases and J shed 4 bases, with 9 bases lying between them. The germline CDR1 and CDR2 sequences are LNHNV and YYDKDF (reference sequence). CDR3 size: 13 residues. CDR3 amino acids: CATSEGSNQPQHF. The CDR3 nucleotides are TGTGCCACCAGCGAGGGATCTAATCAGCCCCAGCATTTT. The entire variable domain, with the rest obtained from reference TRBV15 and TRBJ1-5, is as follows: DAMVIQNPRYQVTQFGKPVTLSCSQTLNHNVMYWYQQKSSQAPKLLFHYYDKDFNNEADTPDNFQSRRPNTSFCFLDIRSPGLGDTAMYLCATSEGSNQPQHFGDGTRLSIL.

About this clone itself: This specimen includes other DNA sequences encoding the same CDR3. This chain links TRBV5-1 with TRBJ2-7; possible D gene TRBD2, 5 bases. CDR3 size: 14 residues. CDR1 and CDR2 (germline): SGHRS, YFSETQ. The V end lost 0 bases, the J end lost 2 bases, and 9 bases lay between the germline ends. The CDR3 DNA reads as TGCGCCAGCAGCTTGGCCGCGGGTGCCTACGAGCAGTACTTC. Amino acid sequence: CASSLAAGAYEQYF.

V is TRBV19 and J is TRBJ1-5; perhaps TRBD1 as D (5 bases). Germline loops: CDR1 LNHDA, CDR2 SQIVND (reference sequence). V lost 3 bases, J lost 4 bases, and 16 bases lay in between. The CDR3 extends over 16 amino acids. The CDR3 DNA sequence: TGTGCCAGTAGTATGTATGGTATGGGGCAGAATCAGCCCCAGCATTTT. Translating gives CASSMYGMGQNQPQHF.

J is TRBJ2-7 and V is TRBV5-5; 13 positions match TRBD2. Germline V lookup: CDR1 SGHKS, CDR2 YYEKEE (reference sequence). CDR3 length: 16 residues. With 4 bases clipped from V and 1 base from J, the junction kept 5 bases outside the gene matches. Written as DNA, the CDR3 is TGTGCCAGCAGCACATCGACTAGCGGGGGGTCCTACGAGCAGTACTTC. Amino acid sequence: CASSTSTSGGSYEQYF.

The CDR3 here is CATSKTGRSGNTGELFF. The CDR3 DNA reads as TGTGCCACCAGCAAAACAGGGAGAAGCGGCAACACCGGGGAGCTGTTTTTT. The chain couples TRBV15 to TRBJ2-2, with D possibly matching TRBD1 (6 bases). V lost 4 bases and J lost 2, with 17 bases in between. Germline values: CDR1 LNHNV, CDR2 YYDKDF (reference sequence). The CDR3 is 17 residues long.

This clone occurred once. V is TRBV21-1 and J is TRBJ2-2; whether TRBD1, the table's D call, matches the DNA was not checked. TRBV21-1 is noted as a pseudogene. The CDR3 loop spans 17 amino acids. The CDR3 spells CASSIPIRGPCPGELFF. The CDR3, as DNA: TGTGCCAGCAGCATCCCCATCAGGGGGCCCTGTCCGGGGGAGCTGTTTTTT.

The gene calls are TRBV7-2 and TRBJ2-2; 11 bases align to TRBD1. Losses at the gene ends were 3 bases for V and 6 bases for J; bases not matched to a gene: 9. From germline, CDR1 is SGHTA and CDR2 FQGNSA. CDR3 length: 17 residues. This chain's CDR3 is CASSFETPGQGAGELFF. The CDR3 region has the DNA TGTGCCAGCAGCTTCGAAACACCGGGACAGGGGGCCGGGGAGCTGTTTTTT.

The chain combines TRBV6-5 with TRBJ1-2; TRBD1 might be the D (5 bases). There are 15 residues in the CDR3. Germline loops: CDR1 MNHEY, CDR2 SVGAGI. Trimming stripped 5 bases from V and 4 bases from J, with 17 bases between. The CDR3 sequence: CASSRGAQAGYGYTF. The CDR3 DNA reads TGTGCCAGCAGTAGGGGAGCCCAAGCGGGCTATGGCTACACCTTC.

The chain combines TRBV5-1 with TRBJ2-2; 8 bases match TRBD1. V was pared by 1 base and J by 6 bases, with 5 bases of the junction left unmatched. The CDR3 consists of 15 residues. Germline values: CDR1 SGHRS, CDR2 YFSETQ. The CDR3 region has the DNA TGCGCCAGCAGCTTGACAGCAGGGGGCTCCGGGGAGCTGTTTTTT. It specifies CASSLTAGGSGELFF.

CDR3 region: CASSLATGITGNTIYF. The CDR3 bases are TGTGCCAGCAGCTTGGCTACAGGGATAACCGGAAACACCATATATTTT. The chain carries TRBV7-2 and TRBJ1-3; tentative D call: TRBD1 (6 bases). The CDR3 totals 16 residues. In germline, CDR1 is SGHTA, CDR2 FQGNSA. The V end lost 3 bases, the J end lost 4 bases, and 16 bases lay between the germline ends.

The chain joins TRBV6-5 to TRBJ2-2; D possibly corresponds to TRBD2 (5 bases). V lost 5 bases, J lost 4 bases, and 11 bases lay in between. The CDR3 extends over 14 amino acids. Germline CDR1 reads MNHEY; CDR2 reads SVGAGI. The CDR3 nucleotides are TGTGCCAGCAGTAGGTGGACTGGCACCGGGGAGCTGTTTTTT. It specifies CASSRWTGTGELFF.

This clone was picked up a small number of times. The rearrangement links TRBV5-1 to TRBJ1-2; D gene uncertain. Germline CDR1 SGHRS, CDR2 YFSETQ. The CDR3 loop spans 14 amino acids. The V end lost 4 bases, the J end lost 5 bases, and 15 bases lay between the germline ends. CDR3 DNA: TGCGCCAGCAGCAACTCAGGCCGAATTTATGGCTACACCTTC. Translation gives CASSNSGRIYGYTF. The complete variable domain, with remaining parts taken from reference TRBV5-1 and TRBJ1-2, reads KAGVTQTPRYLIKTRGQQVTLSCSPISGHRSVSWYQQTPGQGLQFLFEYFSETQRNKGNFPGRFSGRQFSNSRSEMNVSTLELGDSALYLCASSNSGRIYGYTFGSGTRLTVV.

V usage is TRBV30 and J usage is TRBJ2-5; D gene ambiguous. Germline V gene data show CDR1 as GTSNPN and CDR2 as SVGIG (reference sequence). The CDR3 contains 12 residues. V was cut by 0 bases and J by 4 bases, with 6 bases left in between. CDR3 protein: CAWSVTGETQYF. The CDR3 bases are TGTGCCTGGAGTGTCACTGGAGAGACCCAGTACTTC.

V is TRBV21-1 and J is TRBJ2-7; TRBD1 reflects the table's D call only, with no check against the DNA. TRBV21-1 is flagged as a pseudogene. CDR3 length: 16 residues. Here the CDR3 reads CASSKVGAVSSYEQYF. CDR3 bases: TGTGCCAGCAGCAAAGTTGGGGCGGTTAGCTCCTACGAGCAGTACTTC.

With respect to this clone: This specimen includes other DNA sequences encoding the same CDR3. This chain connects TRBV5-1 to TRBJ1-5, with 8 bases matching TRBD1. Germline CDR1 is SGHRS and CDR2 is YFSETQ. V lost 1 base and J lost 4; bases outside the gene matches: 1. The CDR3 runs to 14 residues. The CDR3 DNA sequence: TGCGCCAGCAGCTTGACAGGGGGAAATCAGCCCCAGCATTTT. Protein product: CASSLTGGNQPQHF.

The chain uses TRBV7-2 and TRBJ2-5, with D perhaps matching TRBD1 (6 bases). This CDR3 spans 14 amino acids. CDR1 is SGHTA and CDR2 is FQGNSA in the germline V gene. Trimming pared 4 bases from V and 5 bases from J, leaving 14 bases between. The CDR3 nucleotides are TGTGCCAGCAGCTCCAGGGGCGTGGGGGAGACCCAGTACTTC. This codes for CASSSRGVGETQYF.

The chain combines TRBV28 with TRBJ1-2; D is uncertain. The germline V gene has CDR1 MDHEN and CDR2 SYDVKM. The CDR3 consists of 13 residues. V was cut by 6 bases and J by 5 bases, with 13 bases left in between. CDR3 sequence: CASSEQTSYGYTF. CDR3 in DNA: TGTGCCAGCAGCGAACAGACCTCTTATGGCTACACCTTC.

This chain joins TRBV19 and TRBJ2-5; D is unclear. CDR1 and CDR2 from the germline V gene are LNHDA and SQIVND (reference sequence). This CDR3 spans 13 amino acids. V lost 4 bases, J lost 5 bases, and 11 bases lay in between. CDR3 sequence reads: CASSTMAQETQYF. CDR3 nucleotide sequence: TGTGCCAGTAGTACAATGGCACAGGAGACCCAGTACTTC.

The rearrangement links TRBV9 to TRBJ2-7; 11 positions agree with TRBD1. The CDR3 covers 15 residues. The germline V gene has CDR1 SGDLS and CDR2 YYNGEE. V lost 4 bases to trimming and J lost 3 bases; unmatched junction nucleotides: 6. CDR3 nucleotide sequence: TGTGCCAGCAGCCCCGGACAGGGGGCTATCTACGAGCAGTACTTC. As protein: CASSPGQGAIYEQYF.

This chain joins TRBV19 and TRBJ2-7, with TRBD1 matching over 9 bases. The CDR3 runs to 15 residues. The J segment lost 2 bases and the V segment lost 4 bases, leaving 6 bases of the junction unmatched. The germline gives CDR1 LNHDA, CDR2 SQIVND (reference sequence). The CDR3 nucleotides are TGTGCCAGTAGTAGACCGGGACAGGGACCCTACGAGCAGTACTTC. Amino acid sequence: CASSRPGQGPYEQYF.